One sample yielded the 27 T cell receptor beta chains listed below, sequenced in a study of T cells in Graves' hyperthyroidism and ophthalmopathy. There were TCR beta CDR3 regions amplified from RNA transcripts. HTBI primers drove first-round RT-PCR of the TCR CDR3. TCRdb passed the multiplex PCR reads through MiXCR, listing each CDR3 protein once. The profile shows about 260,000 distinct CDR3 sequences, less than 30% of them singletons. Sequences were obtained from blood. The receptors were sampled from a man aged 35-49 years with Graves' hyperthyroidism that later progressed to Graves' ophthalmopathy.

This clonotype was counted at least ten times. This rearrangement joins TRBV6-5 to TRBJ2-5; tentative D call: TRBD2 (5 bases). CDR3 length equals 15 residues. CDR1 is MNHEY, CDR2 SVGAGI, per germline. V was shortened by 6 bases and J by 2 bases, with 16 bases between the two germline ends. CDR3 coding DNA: TGTGCCAGCAGCACGCCCGGAGGCGCTCAAGAGACCCAGTACTTC. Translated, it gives CASSTPGGAQETQYF.

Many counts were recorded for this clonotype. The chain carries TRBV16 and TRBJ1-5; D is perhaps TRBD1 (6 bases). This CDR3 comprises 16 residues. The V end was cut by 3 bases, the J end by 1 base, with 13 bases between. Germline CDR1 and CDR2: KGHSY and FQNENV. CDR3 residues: CASSHGGGGSNQPQHF. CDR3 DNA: TGTGCCAGCAGCCACGGGGGGGGCGGCAGCAATCAGCCCCAGCATTTT.

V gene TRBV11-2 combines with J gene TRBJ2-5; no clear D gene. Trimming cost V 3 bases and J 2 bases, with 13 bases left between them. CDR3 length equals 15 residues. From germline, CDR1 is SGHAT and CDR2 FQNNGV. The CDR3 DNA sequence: TGTGCCAGCAGCTTGGCACCCGGACGACAAGAGACCCAGTACTTC. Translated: CASSLAPGRQETQYF.

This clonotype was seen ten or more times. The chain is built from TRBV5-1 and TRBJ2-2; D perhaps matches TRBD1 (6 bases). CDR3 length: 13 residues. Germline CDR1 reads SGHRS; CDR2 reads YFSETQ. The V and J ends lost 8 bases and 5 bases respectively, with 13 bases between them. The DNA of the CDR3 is TGCGCCAGTTCCTTCACAGGGACCGGGGAGCTGTTTTTT. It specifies CASSFTGTGELFF.

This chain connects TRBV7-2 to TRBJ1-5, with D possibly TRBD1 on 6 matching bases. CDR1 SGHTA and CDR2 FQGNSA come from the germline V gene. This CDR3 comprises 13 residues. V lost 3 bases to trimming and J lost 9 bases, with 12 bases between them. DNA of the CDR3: TGTGCCAGCAGCTTCAGGGGTGAGGCGCCCCAGCATTTT. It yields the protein CASSFRGEAPQHF.

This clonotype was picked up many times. DNA for the CDR3: TGTGCCAGTAGTATAGATCGGGCGGAGACCCAGTACTTC. As protein: CASSIDRAETQYF. The genes are TRBV19 and TRBJ2-5; no clear D gene. The CDR3 runs to 13 residues. Germline V gene lookup returns CDR1 LNHDA and CDR2 SQIVND (reference sequence). Trimming removed 0 bases from V and 5 bases from J, with 7 bases in between.

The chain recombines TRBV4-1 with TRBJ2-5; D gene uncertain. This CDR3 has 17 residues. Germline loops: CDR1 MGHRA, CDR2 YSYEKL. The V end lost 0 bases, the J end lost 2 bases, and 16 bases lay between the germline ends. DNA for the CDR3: TGCGCCAGCAGCCAAGATCGGTCTAGTGCTATTCAAGAGACCCAGTACTTC. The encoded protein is CASSQDRSSAIQETQYF.

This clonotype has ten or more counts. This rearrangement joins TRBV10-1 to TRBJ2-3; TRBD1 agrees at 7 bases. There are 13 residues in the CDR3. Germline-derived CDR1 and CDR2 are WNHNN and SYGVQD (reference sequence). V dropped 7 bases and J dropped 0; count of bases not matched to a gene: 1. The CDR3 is CASKGASTDTQYF. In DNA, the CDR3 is TGCGCCAGCAAGGGGGCTAGCACAGATACGCAGTATTTT.

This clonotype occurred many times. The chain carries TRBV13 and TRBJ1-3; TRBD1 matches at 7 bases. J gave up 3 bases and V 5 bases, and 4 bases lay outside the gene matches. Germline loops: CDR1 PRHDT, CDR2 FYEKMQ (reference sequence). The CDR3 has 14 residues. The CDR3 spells CASSPGTVGNTIYF. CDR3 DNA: TGTGCCAGCAGCCCAGGGACAGTTGGAAACACCATATATTTT.

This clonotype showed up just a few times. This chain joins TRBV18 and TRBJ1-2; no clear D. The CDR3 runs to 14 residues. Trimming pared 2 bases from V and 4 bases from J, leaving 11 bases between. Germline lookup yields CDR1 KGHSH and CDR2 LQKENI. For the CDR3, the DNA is TGTGCCAGCTCACCAGGTTCCAAGGGCTATGGCTACACCTTC. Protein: CASSPGSKGYGYTF. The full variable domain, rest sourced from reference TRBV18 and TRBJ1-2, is NAGVMQNPRHLVRRRGQEARLRCSPMKGHSHVYWYRQLPEEGLKFMVYLQKENIIDESGMPKERFSAEFPKEGPSILRIQQVVRGDSAAYFCASSPGSKGYGYTFGSGTRLTVV.

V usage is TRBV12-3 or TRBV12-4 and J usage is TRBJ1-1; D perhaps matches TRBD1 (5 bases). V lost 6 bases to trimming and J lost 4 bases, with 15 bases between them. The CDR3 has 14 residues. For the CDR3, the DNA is TGTGCCAGCAGAAGCGGAACAGGCGGCACTGAAGCTTTCTTT. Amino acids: CASRSGTGGTEAFF.

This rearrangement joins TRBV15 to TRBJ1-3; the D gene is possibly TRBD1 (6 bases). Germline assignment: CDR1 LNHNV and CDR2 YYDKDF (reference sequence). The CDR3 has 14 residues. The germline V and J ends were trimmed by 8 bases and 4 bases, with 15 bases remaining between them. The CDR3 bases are TGTGCCACCGAGGGGAAGGGACACGGAAACACCATATATTTT. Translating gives CATEGKGHGNTIYF.

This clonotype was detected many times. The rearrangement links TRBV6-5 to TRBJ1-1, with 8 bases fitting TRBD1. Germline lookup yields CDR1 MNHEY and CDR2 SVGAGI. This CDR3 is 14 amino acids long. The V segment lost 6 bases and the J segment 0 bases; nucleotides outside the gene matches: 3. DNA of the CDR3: TGTGCCAGCAGACGGGGACAGGTGAACACTGAAGCTTTCTTT. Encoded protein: CASRRGQVNTEAFF.

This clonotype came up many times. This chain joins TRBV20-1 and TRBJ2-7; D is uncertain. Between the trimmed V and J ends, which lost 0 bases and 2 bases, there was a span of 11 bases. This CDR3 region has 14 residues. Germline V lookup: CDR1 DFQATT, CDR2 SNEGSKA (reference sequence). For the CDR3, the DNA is TGCAGTGCTAGAGATAGACACGACACCTACGAGCAGTACTTC. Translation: CSARDRHDTYEQYF.

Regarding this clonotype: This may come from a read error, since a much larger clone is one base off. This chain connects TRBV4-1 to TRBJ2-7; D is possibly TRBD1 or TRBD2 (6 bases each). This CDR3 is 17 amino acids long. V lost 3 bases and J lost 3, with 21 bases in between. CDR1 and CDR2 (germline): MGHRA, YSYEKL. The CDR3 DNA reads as TGCGCCAGCAGCCAGCAGGAGGGGACAAGGGGTTTCTACGAGCAGTACTTC. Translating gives CASSQQEGTRGFYEQYF.

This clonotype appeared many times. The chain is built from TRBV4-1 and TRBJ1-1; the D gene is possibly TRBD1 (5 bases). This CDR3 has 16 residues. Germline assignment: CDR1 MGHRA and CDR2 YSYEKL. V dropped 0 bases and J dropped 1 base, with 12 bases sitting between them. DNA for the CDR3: TGCGCCAGCAGCCAAGATCTCGGCCAGGGGAACACTGAAGCTTTCTTT. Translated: CASSQDLGQGNTEAFF.

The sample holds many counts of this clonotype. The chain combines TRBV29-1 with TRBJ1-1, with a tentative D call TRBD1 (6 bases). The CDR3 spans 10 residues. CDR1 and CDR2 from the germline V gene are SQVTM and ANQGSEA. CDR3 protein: CGGANTEAFF. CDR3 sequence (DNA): TGCGGGGGGGCGAACACTGAAGCTTTCTTT.

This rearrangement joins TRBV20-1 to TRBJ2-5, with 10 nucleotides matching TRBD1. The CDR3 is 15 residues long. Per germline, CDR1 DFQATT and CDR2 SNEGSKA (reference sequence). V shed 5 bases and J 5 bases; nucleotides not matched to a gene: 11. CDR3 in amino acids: CSAAKTDRGSETQYF. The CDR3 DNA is TGCAGTGCTGCCAAGACGGACAGGGGGTCGGAGACCCAGTACTTC.

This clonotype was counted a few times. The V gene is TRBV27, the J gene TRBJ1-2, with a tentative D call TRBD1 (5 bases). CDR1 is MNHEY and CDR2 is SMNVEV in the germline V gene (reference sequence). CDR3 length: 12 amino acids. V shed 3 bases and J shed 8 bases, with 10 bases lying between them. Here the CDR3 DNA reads TGTGCCAGCAGTTTCCAGGGTGAGGGCTACACCTTC. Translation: CASSFQGEGYTF.

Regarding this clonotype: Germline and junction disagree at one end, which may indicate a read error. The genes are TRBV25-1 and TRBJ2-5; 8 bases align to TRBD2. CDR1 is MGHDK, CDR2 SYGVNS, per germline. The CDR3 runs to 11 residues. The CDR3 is CDSKRGWAQYF. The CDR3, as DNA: TGTGACAGCAAGCGGGGGTGGGCCCAGTACTTC.

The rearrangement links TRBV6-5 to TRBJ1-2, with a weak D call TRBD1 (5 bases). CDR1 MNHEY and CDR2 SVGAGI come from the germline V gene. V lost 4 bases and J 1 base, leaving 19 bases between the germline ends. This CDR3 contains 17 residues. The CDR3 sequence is CASSSRGREIYNYGYTF. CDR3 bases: TGTGCCAGCAGTTCCCGCGGCAGGGAGATTTATAACTATGGCTACACCTTC.

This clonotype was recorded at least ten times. In DNA, the CDR3 is TGCGCCAGCAGCCCGGGGTGGGGGCGTGGGAGGGCCTCAGAGACCCAGTACTTC. Translation: CASSPGWGRGRASETQYF. This chain connects TRBV4-1 to TRBJ2-5; a weak D match, TRBD2 (7 bases). Germline V gene data show CDR1 as MGHRA and CDR2 as YSYEKL. Between the trimmed V and J ends, which lost 4 bases and 4 bases, there was a span of 25 bases. The CDR3 contains 18 residues.

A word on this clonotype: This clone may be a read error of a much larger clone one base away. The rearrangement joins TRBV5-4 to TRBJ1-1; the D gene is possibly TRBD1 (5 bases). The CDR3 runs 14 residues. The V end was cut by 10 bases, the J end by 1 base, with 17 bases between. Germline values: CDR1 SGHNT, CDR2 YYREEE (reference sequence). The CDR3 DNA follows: TGTGCCGGCACCCGGGACCCGCGGAACACTGAAGCTTTCTTT. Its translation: CAGTRDPRNTEAFF.

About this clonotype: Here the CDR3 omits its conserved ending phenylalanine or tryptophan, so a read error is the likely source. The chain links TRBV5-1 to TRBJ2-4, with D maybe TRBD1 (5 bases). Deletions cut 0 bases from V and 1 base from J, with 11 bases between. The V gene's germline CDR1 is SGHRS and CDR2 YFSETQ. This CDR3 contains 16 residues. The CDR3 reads CASSLGGSEAKNIQYL. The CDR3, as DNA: TGCGCCAGCAGCTTGGGGGGCAGCGAGGCCAAAAACATTCAGTACCTC.

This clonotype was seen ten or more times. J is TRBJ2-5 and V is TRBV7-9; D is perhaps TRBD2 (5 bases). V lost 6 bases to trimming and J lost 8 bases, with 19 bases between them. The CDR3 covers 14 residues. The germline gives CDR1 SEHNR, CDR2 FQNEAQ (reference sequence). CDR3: CASSPEDARETQYF. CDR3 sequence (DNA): TGTGCCAGCAGTCCCGAGGACGCCCGGGAAACCCAGTACTTC.

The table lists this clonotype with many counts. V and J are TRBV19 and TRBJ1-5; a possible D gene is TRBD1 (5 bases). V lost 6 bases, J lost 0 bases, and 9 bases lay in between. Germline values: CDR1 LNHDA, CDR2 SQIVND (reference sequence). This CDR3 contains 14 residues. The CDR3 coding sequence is TGTGCCAGTAGCGGGGGACTTAGCAATCAGCCCCAGCATTTT. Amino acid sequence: CASSGGLSNQPQHF.

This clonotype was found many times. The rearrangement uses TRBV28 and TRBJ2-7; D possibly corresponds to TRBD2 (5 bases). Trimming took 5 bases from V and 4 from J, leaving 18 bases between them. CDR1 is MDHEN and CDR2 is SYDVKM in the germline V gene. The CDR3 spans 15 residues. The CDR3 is CASSPGVDRGYEQYF. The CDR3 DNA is TGTGCCAGCAGTCCCGGGGTTGATCGGGGTTACGAGCAGTACTTC.